This T cell receptor beta chain came from a study of CXCR3-negative and CXCR3-positive naive CD8 T cells. UMI-tagged TRB cDNA libraries were built via 5' RACE. TCRdb reprocessed the 5' RACE reads, keeping one entry per CDR3 protein, no DNA. The table lists under 9,500 distinct CDR3 sequences. The CDR3 runs to 15 residues. The germline V gene encodes CDR1 DFQATT and CDR2 SNEGSKA (reference sequence). Judged by frequency, this clonotype is medium-sized. Its antigen is unidentified. Points from the study as a whole: For naive cells, CXCR3-negative and CXCR3-positive subsets had similar TRBV-TRBJ usage; for memory cells, usage differed.

Sequenced material: naive CXCR3- CD8+ T cells from blood. Noted subset: CD45RO-CCR7+CD27+CD95- naive CD8+ T cells lacking CXCR3 (TNR3-). The chain employs TRBV20-1 and TRBJ2-3; TCRdb lists TRBD2, though no DNA is available to test this call. The clonotype was recovered from a human donor in good health. Some clones in this sample may be carry-over from other donors' samples. CDR3: CSARDLAEVGDTQYF.